The 15 T cell receptor beta chains in this list originate from one sample, sequenced in a study of shared clonotypes between healthy human individuals. Clones were read by immunoSEQ multiplex PCR, and TCRdb kept only the in-frame ones, dropping some. The repertoire consists of some 2,000,000 clones, with roughly 94% occurring once and the leading ten covering 0.1% to 0.15%. The sample was naive CD4+ T cells sorted from blood. This sample's subset: CD45RA+ positively selected. Source of these receptors: a man younger than 30 in good health.

The rearrangement joins TRBV14 to TRBJ1-3; D uncertain. CDR1 is SGHDN and CDR2 is FVKESK in the germline V gene. CDR3 length: 12 amino acids. Trimming stripped 2 bases from V and 8 bases from J, with 7 bases between. This chain's CDR3 is CASSQRVHTIYF. For the CDR3, the DNA is TGTGCCAGCAGCCAAAGGGTTCACACCATATATTTT.

V is TRBV18 and J is TRBJ2-5, with D tentatively TRBD2 (5 bases). Trimming took 1 base from V and 3 from J, leaving 9 bases between them. Looked up from germline, CDR1 is KGHSH and CDR2 is LQKENI. This CDR3 region has 14 residues. In nucleotides, the CDR3 is TGTGCCAGCTCACCACGGTTCGGGGAAGAGACCCAGTACTTC. It specifies CASSPRFGEETQYF.

This chain links TRBV27 with TRBJ2-3; D remains unclear. Trimming took off 4 bases at V and 1 base at J, with 6 bases between the two ends. Germline CDR1 reads MNHEY; CDR2 reads SMNVEV (reference sequence). The CDR3 length is 13 residues. The DNA for the CDR3 is TGTGCCAGCAGTTGGCAGGGCACAGATACGCAGTATTTT. This encodes CASSWQGTDTQYF.

The chain combines TRBV28 with TRBJ2-5; D is unclear. Germline V gene lookup returns CDR1 MDHEN and CDR2 SYDVKM. The V end was cut by 6 bases, the J end by 5 bases, with 13 bases between. CDR3 length: 13 residues. The CDR3 reads CASSRGVSETQYF. CDR3 DNA sequence: TGTGCCAGCAGCCGAGGTGTTTCGGAGACCCAGTACTTC. Variable domain in full (rest from reference TRBV28 and TRBJ2-5): DVKVTQSSRYLVKRTGEKVFLECVQDMDHENMFWYRQDPGLGLRLIYFSYDVKMKEKGDIPEGYSVSREKKERFSLILESASTNQTSMYLCASSRGVSETQYFGPGTRLLVL.

The rearrangement links TRBV10-1 to TRBJ2-7; no clear D. Per germline, CDR1 WNHNN and CDR2 SYGVQD (reference sequence). The V end lost 6 bases, the J end lost 4 bases, and 4 bases lay between the germline ends. The CDR3 loop spans 10 amino acids. Here the CDR3 DNA reads TGCGCCAGCAGAGCATACGAGCAGTACTTC. It specifies CASRAYEQYF.

The J gene is TRBJ2-4, the V gene TRBV19, with unresolved D. V gave up 3 bases and J gave up 13 bases, with 13 bases separating them. The CDR3 spans 12 residues. Germline values: CDR1 LNHDA, CDR2 SQIVND (reference sequence). The DNA for the CDR3 is TGTGCCAGTAGTATTATCGACGGTATCCAGTACTTC. It translates to CASSIIDGIQYF. Full variable domain (missing parts from reference TRBV19 and TRBJ2-4): DGGITQSPKYLFRKEGQNVTLSCEQNLNHDAMYWYRQDPGQGLRLIYYSQIVNDFQKGDIAEGYSVSREKKESFPLTVTSAQKNPTAFYLCASSIIDGIQYFGAGTRLSVL.

In the case of this clone: A clone one base away is much larger, so this may be a read error. Other DNA sequences within the sample encode an identical CDR3. CDR3 DNA sequence: TGTGCCAGCAGCTTCCAGGAGACCCAGTACTTC. Translation gives CASSFQETQYF. The chain has TRBV13 and TRBJ2-5, with D uncertain. The CDR3 length is 11 residues. V was cut by 3 bases and J by 5 bases, with 4 bases left in between. Germline CDR1 PRHDT, CDR2 FYEKMQ (reference sequence).

This clone was detected only once. The CDR3 protein is CASSEAGYSASYNSPLHF. CDR3 in DNA: TGTGCCAGCAGTGAAGCTGGCTACTCAGCCTCCTATAATTCACCCCTCCACTTT. The chain joins TRBV6-1 to TRBJ1-6; D gene uncertain. The CDR3 extends over 18 amino acids. CDR1 and CDR2 from the germline V gene are MNHNS and SASEGT. V lost 0 bases to trimming and J lost 0 bases, with 12 bases between them.

This chain uses TRBV9 with TRBJ1-2; tentatively, D is TRBD1 (5 bases). Germline V CDR1 and CDR2: SGDLS, YYNGEE. Between the trimmed V and J ends, which lost 0 bases and 5 bases, there was a span of 14 bases. This CDR3 has 15 residues. The CDR3 nucleotides are TGTGCCAGCAGCGTAGCTGTGGGGCACGAATATGGCTACACCTTC. Protein sequence: CASSVAVGHEYGYTF.

The J gene is TRBJ1-6, the V gene TRBV6-5; the D gene is possibly TRBD1 (5 bases). The CDR3 loop spans 13 amino acids. V lost 5 bases to trimming and J lost 10 bases, with 12 bases between them. Per germline, CDR1 MNHEY and CDR2 SVGAGI. Here the CDR3 DNA reads TGTGCCAGCAGTCCCTTACAGGTCTCACCCCTCCACTTT. Amino acids: CASSPLQVSPLHF.

CDR3 residues: CASSIEKFGNNQPQHF. Here the CDR3 DNA reads TGTGCCAGTAGTATTGAAAAATTCGGGAACAATCAGCCCCAGCATTTT. The chain uses TRBV19 and TRBJ1-5; D is ambiguous. V dropped 3 bases and J dropped 3 bases, with 15 bases sitting between them. CDR1 and CDR2 from the germline V gene are LNHDA and SQIVND (reference sequence). The CDR3 runs 16 residues. Based on the CDR3 plus reference TRBV19 and TRBJ1-5, the full variable domain is DGGITQSPKYLFRKEGQNVTLSCEQNLNHDAMYWYRQDPGQGLRLIYYSQIVNDFQKGDIAEGYSVSREKKESFPLTVTSAQKNPTAFYLCASSIEKFGNNQPQHFGDGTRLSIL.

The chain links TRBV5-1 to TRBJ2-6, with D unresolved. This CDR3 has 18 residues. Trimming took off 3 bases at V and 0 bases at J, with 16 bases between the two ends. CDR1 and CDR2 from the germline V gene are SGHRS and YFSETQ. CDR3 nucleotide sequence: TGCGCCAGCAGCTCGGTCACAGTACACAGCTCTGGGGCCAACGTCCTGACTTTC. This codes for CASSSVTVHSSGANVLTF.

The chain is built from TRBV11-3 and TRBJ2-1; 9 bases fit TRBD2. The trim removed 1 base at V and 6 bases at J, leaving 10 bases unmatched. Per germline, CDR1 SGHNT and CDR2 YENEEA. This CDR3 is 17 amino acids long. The CDR3 reads CASSLVPREGLANEQFF. DNA of the CDR3: TGTGCCAGCAGCTTAGTCCCGCGGGAGGGTCTGGCCAATGAGCAGTTCTTC.

This clone was found once. V and J are TRBV12-5 and TRBJ1-6, with 10 bases aligning to TRBD1. Germline values: CDR1 LGHNT, CDR2 FRNRAP. The J segment lost 9 bases and the V segment lost 0 bases, leaving 11 bases of the junction unmatched. The CDR3 is 18 amino acids. The CDR3 sequence: CASGLVLGRGQGISPLHF. The CDR3 DNA is TGTGCTAGTGGTTTGGTATTAGGGAGGGGACAGGGGATTTCACCCCTCCACTTT.

This clone has a single count. V gene TRBV6-5 combines with J gene TRBJ1-3, with D unclear. Trimming took off 4 bases at V and 4 bases at J, with 17 bases between the two ends. The CDR3 totals 16 residues. Germline CDR1 reads MNHEY; CDR2 reads SVGAGI. CDR3 nucleotides: TGTGCCAGCAGTTCGTTGAAGGCGCCCATGGGAAACACCATATATTTT. Residues: CASSSLKAPMGNTIYF.